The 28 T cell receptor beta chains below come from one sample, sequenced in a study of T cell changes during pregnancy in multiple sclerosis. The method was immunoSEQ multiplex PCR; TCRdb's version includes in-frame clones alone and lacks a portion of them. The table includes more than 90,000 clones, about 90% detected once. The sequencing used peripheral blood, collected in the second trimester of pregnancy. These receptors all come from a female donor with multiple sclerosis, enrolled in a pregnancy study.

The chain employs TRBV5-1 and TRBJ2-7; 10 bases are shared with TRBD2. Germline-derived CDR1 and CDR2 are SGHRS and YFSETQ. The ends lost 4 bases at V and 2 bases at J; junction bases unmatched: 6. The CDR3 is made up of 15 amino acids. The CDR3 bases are TGCGCCAGCAGCGACATGACTAGCGGGCCCTACGAGCAGTACTTC. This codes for CASSDMTSGPYEQYF.

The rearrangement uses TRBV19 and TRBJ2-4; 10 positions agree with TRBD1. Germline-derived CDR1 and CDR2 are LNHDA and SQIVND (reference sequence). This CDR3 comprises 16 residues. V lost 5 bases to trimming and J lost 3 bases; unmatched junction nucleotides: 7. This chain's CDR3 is CASSLDRGLGKNIQYF. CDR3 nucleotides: TGTGCCAGTAGTCTTGACAGGGGGCTCGGCAAAAACATTCAGTACTTC. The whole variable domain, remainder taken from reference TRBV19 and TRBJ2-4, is DGGITQSPKYLFRKEGQNVTLSCEQNLNHDAMYWYRQDPGQGLRLIYYSQIVNDFQKGDIAEGYSVSREKKESFPLTVTSAQKNPTAFYLCASSLDRGLGKNIQYFGAGTRLSVL.

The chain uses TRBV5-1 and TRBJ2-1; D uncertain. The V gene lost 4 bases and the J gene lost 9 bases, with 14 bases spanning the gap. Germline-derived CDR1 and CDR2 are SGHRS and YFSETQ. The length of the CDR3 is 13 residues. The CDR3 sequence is CASSLVVAREQFF. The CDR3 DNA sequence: TGCGCCAGCAGCCTGGTCGTGGCCCGTGAGCAGTTCTTC.

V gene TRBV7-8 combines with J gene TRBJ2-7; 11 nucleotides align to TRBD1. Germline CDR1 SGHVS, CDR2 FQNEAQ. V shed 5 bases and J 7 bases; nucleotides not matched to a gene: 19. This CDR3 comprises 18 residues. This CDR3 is CASSLYFDGTGGPGEQYF. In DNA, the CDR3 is TGTGCCAGCAGCCTATACTTTGACGGGACAGGGGGTCCCGGAGAGCAGTACTTC.

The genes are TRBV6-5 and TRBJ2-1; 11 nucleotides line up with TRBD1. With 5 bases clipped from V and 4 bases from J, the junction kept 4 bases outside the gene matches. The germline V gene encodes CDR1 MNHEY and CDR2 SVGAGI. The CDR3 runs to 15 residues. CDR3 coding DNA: TGTGCCAGCAGTAAGGACAGGGGGCATTACAATGAGCAGTTCTTC. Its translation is CASSKDRGHYNEQFF.

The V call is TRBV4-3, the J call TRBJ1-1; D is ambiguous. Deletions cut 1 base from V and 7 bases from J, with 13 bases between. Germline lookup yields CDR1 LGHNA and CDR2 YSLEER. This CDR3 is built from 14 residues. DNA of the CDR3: TGCGCCAGCAGCCAAGTTTTAGAGTTCCGTGAAGCTTTCTTT. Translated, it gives CASSQVLEFREAFF.

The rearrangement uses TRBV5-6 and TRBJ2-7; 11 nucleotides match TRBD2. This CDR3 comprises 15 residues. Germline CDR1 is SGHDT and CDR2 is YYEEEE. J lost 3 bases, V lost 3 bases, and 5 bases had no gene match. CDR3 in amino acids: CASSSGTSGHYEQYF. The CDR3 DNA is TGTGCCAGCAGCTCCGGGACTAGCGGCCACTACGAGCAGTACTTC.

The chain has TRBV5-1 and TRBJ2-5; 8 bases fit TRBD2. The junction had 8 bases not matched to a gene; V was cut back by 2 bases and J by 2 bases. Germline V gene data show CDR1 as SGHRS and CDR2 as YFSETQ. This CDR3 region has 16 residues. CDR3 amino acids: CASSLTLGTSQETQYF. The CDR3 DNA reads TGCGCCAGCAGCTTAACACTAGGGACTAGTCAAGAGACCCAGTACTTC.

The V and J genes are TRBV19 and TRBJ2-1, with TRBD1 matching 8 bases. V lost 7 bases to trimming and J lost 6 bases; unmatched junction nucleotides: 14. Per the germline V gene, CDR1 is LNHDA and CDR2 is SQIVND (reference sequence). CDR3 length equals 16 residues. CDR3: CASTPPGQGRINEQFF. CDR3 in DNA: TGTGCCAGTACCCCCCCCGGACAGGGCCGGATCAATGAGCAGTTCTTC.

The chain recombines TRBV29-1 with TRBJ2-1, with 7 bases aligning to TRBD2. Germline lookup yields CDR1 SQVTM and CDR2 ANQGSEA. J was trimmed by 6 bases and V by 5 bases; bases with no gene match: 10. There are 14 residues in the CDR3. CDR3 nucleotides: TGCAGCGTTAAGCGGGGCGTAGTGCTCAATGAGCAGTTCTTC. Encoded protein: CSVKRGVVLNEQFF.

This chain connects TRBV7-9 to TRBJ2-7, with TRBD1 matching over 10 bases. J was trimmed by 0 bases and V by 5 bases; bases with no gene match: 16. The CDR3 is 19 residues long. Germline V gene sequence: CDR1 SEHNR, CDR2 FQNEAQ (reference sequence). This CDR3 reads CASSAPGQGPASSSYEQYF. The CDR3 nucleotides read TGTGCCAGCAGCGCCCCGGGACAGGGGCCCGCATCCTCCTCCTACGAGCAGTACTTC.

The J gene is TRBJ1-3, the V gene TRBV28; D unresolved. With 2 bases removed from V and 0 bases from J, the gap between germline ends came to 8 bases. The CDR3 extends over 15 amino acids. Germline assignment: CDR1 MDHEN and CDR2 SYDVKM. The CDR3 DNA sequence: TGTGCCAGCAGTTTAGGTAGAAACTCTGGAAACACCATATATTTT. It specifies CASSLGRNSGNTIYF.

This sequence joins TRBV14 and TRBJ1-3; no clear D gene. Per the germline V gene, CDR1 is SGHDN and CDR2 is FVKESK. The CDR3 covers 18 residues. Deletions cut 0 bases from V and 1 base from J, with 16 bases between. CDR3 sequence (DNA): TGTGCCAGCAGCCAAGATCCCACAGCCCCTCAATCTGGAAACACCATATATTTT. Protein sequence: CASSQDPTAPQSGNTIYF.

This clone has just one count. CDR3 sequence reads: CATSRDSTGTSGSGSGTQYF. CDR3 in DNA: TGTGCCACCAGCAGAGACTCCACCGGGACTAGCGGGTCCGGGAGTGGGACCCAGTACTTC. This chain links TRBV15 with TRBJ2-7, with 12 bases lining up with TRBD2. The J call may be wrong; the DNA end is better matched by TRBJ2-5. The V gene's germline CDR1 is LNHNV and CDR2 YYDKDF (reference sequence). There are 20 residues in the CDR3.

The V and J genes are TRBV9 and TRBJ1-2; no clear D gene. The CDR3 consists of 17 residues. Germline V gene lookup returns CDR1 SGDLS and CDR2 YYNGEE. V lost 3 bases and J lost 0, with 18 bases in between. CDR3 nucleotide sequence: TGTGCCAGCAGCGCCTTACAAGCTTCGGGTCCTAACTATGGCTACACCTTC. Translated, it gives CASSALQASGPNYGYTF.

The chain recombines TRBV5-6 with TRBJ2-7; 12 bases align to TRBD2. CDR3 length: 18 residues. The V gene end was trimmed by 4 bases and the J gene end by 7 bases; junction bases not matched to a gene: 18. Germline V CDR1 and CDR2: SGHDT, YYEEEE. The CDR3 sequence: CASSPGQLRLAGEREQYF. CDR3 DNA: TGTGCCAGCAGCCCGGGACAGTTGCGACTAGCGGGAGAACGTGAGCAGTACTTC.

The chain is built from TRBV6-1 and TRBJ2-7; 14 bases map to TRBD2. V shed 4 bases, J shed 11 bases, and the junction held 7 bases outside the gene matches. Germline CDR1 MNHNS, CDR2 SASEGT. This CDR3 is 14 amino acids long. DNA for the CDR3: TGTGCCAGCAGTGGAGATGGGACTAGCGGGAGAAAGTACTTC. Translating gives CASSGDGTSGRKYF.

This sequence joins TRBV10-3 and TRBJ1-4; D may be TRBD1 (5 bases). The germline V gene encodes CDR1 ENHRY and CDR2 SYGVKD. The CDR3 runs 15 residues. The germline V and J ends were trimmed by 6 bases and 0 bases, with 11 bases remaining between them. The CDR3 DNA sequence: TGTGCCATCAGACAGGACGGTGCAACTAATGAAAAACTGTTTTTT. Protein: CAIRQDGATNEKLFF.

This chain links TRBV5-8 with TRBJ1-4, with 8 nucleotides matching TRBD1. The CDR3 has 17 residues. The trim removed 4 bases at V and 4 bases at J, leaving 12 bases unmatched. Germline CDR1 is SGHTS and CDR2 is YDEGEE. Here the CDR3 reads CASSAWTGTQLNEKLFF. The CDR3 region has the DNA TGTGCCAGCAGCGCCTGGACAGGGACGCAACTTAATGAAAAACTGTTTTTT.

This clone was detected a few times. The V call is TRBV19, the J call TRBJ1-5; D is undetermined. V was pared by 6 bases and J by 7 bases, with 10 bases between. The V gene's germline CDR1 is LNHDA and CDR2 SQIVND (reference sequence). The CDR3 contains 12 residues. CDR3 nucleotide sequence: TGTGCCAGTAGCCACAGTCCCCAGCCCCAGCATTTT. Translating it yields CASSHSPQPQHF. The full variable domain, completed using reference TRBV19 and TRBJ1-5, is DGGITQSPKYLFRKEGQNVTLSCEQNLNHDAMYWYRQDPGQGLRLIYYSQIVNDFQKGDIAEGYSVSREKKESFPLTVTSAQKNPTAFYLCASSHSPQPQHFGDGTRLSIL.

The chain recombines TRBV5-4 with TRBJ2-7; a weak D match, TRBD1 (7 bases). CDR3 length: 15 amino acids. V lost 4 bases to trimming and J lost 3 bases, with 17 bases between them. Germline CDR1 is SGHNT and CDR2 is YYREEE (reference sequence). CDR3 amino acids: CASSNAQGGFYEQYF. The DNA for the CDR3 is TGTGCCAGCAGCAACGCCCAGGGGGGCTTCTACGAGCAGTACTTC.

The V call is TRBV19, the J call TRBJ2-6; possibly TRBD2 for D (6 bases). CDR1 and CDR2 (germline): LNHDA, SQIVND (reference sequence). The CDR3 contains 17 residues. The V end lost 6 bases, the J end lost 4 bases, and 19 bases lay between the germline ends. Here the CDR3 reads CASSQRGTSLGANVLTF. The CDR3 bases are TGTGCCAGTAGCCAACGGGGGACCTCTCTGGGGGCCAACGTCCTGACTTTC.

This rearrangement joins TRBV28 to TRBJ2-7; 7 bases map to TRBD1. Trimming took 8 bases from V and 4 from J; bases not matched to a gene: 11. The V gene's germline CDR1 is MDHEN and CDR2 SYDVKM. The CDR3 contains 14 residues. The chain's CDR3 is CASASNRGTYEQYF. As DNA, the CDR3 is TGTGCCAGCGCTTCAAACAGGGGCACTTACGAGCAGTACTTC.

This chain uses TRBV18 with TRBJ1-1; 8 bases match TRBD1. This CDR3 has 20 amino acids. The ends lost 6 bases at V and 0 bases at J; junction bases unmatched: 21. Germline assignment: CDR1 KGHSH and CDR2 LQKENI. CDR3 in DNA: TGTGCCAGCTCTCCCCTACCGGTTGCAGGGGGCGGGGGCATGAACACTGAAGCTTTCTTT. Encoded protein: CASSPLPVAGGGGMNTEAFF.

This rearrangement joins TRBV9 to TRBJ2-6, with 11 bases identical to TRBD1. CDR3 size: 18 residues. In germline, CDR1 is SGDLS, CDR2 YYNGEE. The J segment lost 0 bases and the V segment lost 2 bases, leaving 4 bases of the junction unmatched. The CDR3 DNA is TGTGCCAGCAGCGTCGGGACAGGGGGTTACTCTGGGGCCAACGTCCTGACTTTC. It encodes CASSVGTGGYSGANVLTF. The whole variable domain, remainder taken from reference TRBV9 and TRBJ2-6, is DSGVTQTPKHLITATGQRVTLRCSPRSGDLSVYWYQQSLDQGLQFLIQYYNGEERAKGNILERFSAQQFPDLHSELNLSSLELGDSALYFCASSVGTGGYSGANVLTFGAGSRLTVL.

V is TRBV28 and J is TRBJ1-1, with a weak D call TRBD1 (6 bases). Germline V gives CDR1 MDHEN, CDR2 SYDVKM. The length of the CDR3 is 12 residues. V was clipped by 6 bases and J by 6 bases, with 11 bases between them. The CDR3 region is CASSVQGAEAFF. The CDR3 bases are TGTGCCAGCAGCGTACAGGGCGCTGAAGCTTTCTTT.

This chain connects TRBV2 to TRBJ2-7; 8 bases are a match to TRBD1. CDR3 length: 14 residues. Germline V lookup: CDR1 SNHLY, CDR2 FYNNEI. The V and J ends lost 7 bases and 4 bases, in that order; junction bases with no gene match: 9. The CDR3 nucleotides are TGTGCCAGCACAGAGGACAGGGAATTGTACGAGCAGTACTTC. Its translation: CASTEDRELYEQYF.

CDR3 protein: CASSRGNQPQHF. CDR3 nucleotide sequence: TGTGCCAGCAGTAGGGGTAATCAGCCCCAGCATTTT. The rearrangement joins TRBV25-1 to TRBJ1-5; perhaps TRBD1 as D (5 bases). The ends were cut back, 5 bases at V and 4 bases at J, with 6 bases in the middle. Germline V gene data show CDR1 as MGHDK and CDR2 as SYGVNS. This CDR3 comprises 12 residues.